Each of the 18 T cell receptor beta chains below was sequenced from the same sample in a study of T cell responses to AZD1222 COVID-19 vaccine. The table came from immunoSEQ multiplex PCR; TCRdb's copy has only in-frame clones and leaves some out. The table lists 57,000 or so clones, roughly 70% of them singletons. Source: peripheral blood, taken on day 0 of AZD1222 vaccination. The source of these receptors is an adult in good health.

The chain combines TRBV7-3 with TRBJ2-1; 7 positions match TRBD1. The CDR3 is 13 amino acids. The V segment lost 3 bases and the J segment 6 bases; nucleotides outside the gene matches: 2. The germline V gene encodes CDR1 SGHTA and CDR2 FQGTGA. The CDR3 loop reads CASSFDRANEQFF. In nucleotides, the CDR3 is TGTGCCAGCAGCTTCGACAGGGCCAATGAGCAGTTCTTC.

The rearrangement links TRBV6-2 or TRBV6-3 to TRBJ1-2, with TRBD1 as a possible D gene (5 bases). Germline V gives CDR1 MNHEY, CDR2 SVGEGT. The CDR3 is 15 residues long. V dropped 4 bases and J dropped 2 bases, with 14 bases sitting between them. The CDR3 DNA is TGTGCCAGCAGTTCTCTCAGCGGGGCCAACTATGGCTACACCTTC. This encodes CASSSLSGANYGYTF.

The CDR3 sequence is CSARRPYGYTF. The CDR3 bases are TGCAGTGCTAGGCGACCCTATGGCTACACCTTC. The V call is TRBV20-1, the J call TRBJ1-2, with D unresolved. The CDR3 has 11 residues. V was cut by 3 bases and J by 4 bases, with 6 bases left in between. CDR1 is DFQATT and CDR2 is SNEGSKA in the germline V gene (reference sequence).

The rearrangement uses TRBV9 and TRBJ2-1; unclear D gene. CDR1 is SGDLS and CDR2 is YYNGEE in the germline V gene. The V and J ends lost 0 bases and 5 bases respectively, with 6 bases between them. This CDR3 spans 13 amino acids. DNA of the CDR3: TGTGCCAGCAGCGTAGTAGATGACAATGAGCAGTTCTTC. Protein product: CASSVVDDNEQFF.

This clone was counted between two and nine times. The chain has TRBV4-3 and TRBJ1-2; D might be TRBD1 (6 bases). CDR1 is LGHNA, CDR2 YSLEER, per germline. CDR3 length: 15 amino acids. Trimming removed 0 bases from V and 5 bases from J, with 13 bases in between. The CDR3 loop is CASSQETGLGYGYTF. The CDR3 DNA sequence: TGCGCCAGCAGCCAAGAGACAGGCCTGGGTTATGGCTACACCTTC.

The V and J genes are TRBV2 and TRBJ2-1; TRBD2 is a possible D gene (6 bases). Trimming shortened V by 7 bases and J by 10 bases, and 17 bases separated the two germline ends. This CDR3 is 13 amino acids long. Germline assignment: CDR1 SNHLY and CDR2 FYNNEI. The CDR3, as DNA: TGTGCCAGCACAGTCCCGGGGGTCAGGGAGCAGTTCTTC. Translation gives CASTVPGVREQFF.

V and J are TRBV3-1 (or the pseudogene TRBV3-2) and TRBJ1-1, with TRBD1 matching 8 bases. CDR3 size: 14 residues. In germline, CDR1 is LGHDT, CDR2 YNNKEL (reference sequence). The ends lost 4 bases at V and 8 bases at J; junction bases unmatched: 9. The CDR3 DNA reads TGTGCCAGCAGCCCGTCCCGGACAGGGAAGGAAGCTTTCTTT. This gives the protein CASSPSRTGKEAFF.

This clone was seen a handful of times. V and J are TRBV3-1 (or the pseudogene TRBV3-2) and TRBJ1-2; no clear D. Trimming took 0 bases from V and 0 from J, leaving 14 bases between them. Per germline, CDR1 LGHDT and CDR2 YNNKEL (reference sequence). This CDR3 has 17 residues. The CDR3 sequence: CASSQDSGGRANYGYTF. In nucleotides, the CDR3 is TGTGCCAGCAGCCAAGATAGCGGAGGAAGAGCTAACTATGGCTACACCTTC.

The rearrangement uses TRBV6-5 and TRBJ1-1; no clear D gene. Germline V gene lookup returns CDR1 MNHEY and CDR2 SVGAGI. V lost 4 bases and J 3 bases, leaving 12 bases between the germline ends. The CDR3 loop spans 14 amino acids. Written as DNA, the CDR3 is TGTGCCAGCAGTTCCTTGACTGGGCACACTGAAGCTTTCTTT. As protein: CASSSLTGHTEAFF.

This chain uses TRBV2 with TRBJ2-3, with D perhaps matching TRBD2 (5 bases). Trimming pared 6 bases from V and 0 bases from J, leaving 10 bases between. CDR3 length: 14 amino acids. CDR1 SNHLY and CDR2 FYNNEI come from the germline V gene. The CDR3 bases are TGTGCCAGCAGGGTCGGGGTTAGCACAGATACGCAGTATTTT. Its protein product is CASRVGVSTDTQYF.

The V and J genes are TRBV3-1 (or the pseudogene TRBV3-2) and TRBJ1-3; 8 nucleotides line up with TRBD1. The germline CDR1 and CDR2 sequences are LGHDT and YNNKEL (reference sequence). V was pared by 4 bases and J by 0 bases, with 5 bases of the junction left unmatched. The CDR3 has 16 amino acids. The CDR3 protein is CASSPGTGFSGNTIYF. DNA of the CDR3: TGTGCCAGCAGCCCTGGGACAGGCTTCTCTGGAAACACCATATATTTT.

This sequence joins TRBV3-1 (or the pseudogene TRBV3-2) and TRBJ1-2; unclear D gene. Deletions cut 0 bases from V and 7 bases from J, with 9 bases between. CDR3 size: 13 residues. Germline V gives CDR1 LGHDT, CDR2 YNNKEL (reference sequence). The CDR3 DNA is TGTGCCAGCAGCCAAGATAAAAGCGGTGGCTACACCTTC. Residues: CASSQDKSGGYTF.

Here the CDR3 DNA reads TGTGCCAGCAGCTTAAGGGCGGGACAGGGTTCTGAAAAACTGTTTTTT. Its protein is CASSLRAGQGSEKLFF. This rearrangement joins TRBV7-2 to TRBJ1-4; TRBD1 aligns across 9 bases. The CDR3 extends over 16 amino acids. Losses at the gene ends were 2 bases for V and 7 bases for J; bases not matched to a gene: 8. In germline, CDR1 is SGHTA, CDR2 FQGNSA.

The rearrangement links TRBV28 to TRBJ2-7; the match to TRBD1 covers 9 bases. The CDR3 extends over 15 amino acids. V lost 5 bases to trimming and J lost 0 bases; unmatched junction nucleotides: 5. Germline CDR1 MDHEN, CDR2 SYDVKM. The CDR3 bases are TGTGCCAGCAGTCCTACAGGGGGCGCCTCCTACGAGCAGTACTTC. This codes for CASSPTGGASYEQYF.

The chain recombines TRBV7-2 with TRBJ2-3, with D maybe TRBD2 (5 bases). Germline V gene lookup returns CDR1 SGHTA and CDR2 FQGNSA. V shed 5 bases and J shed 5 bases, with 8 bases lying between them. There are 12 residues in the CDR3. The CDR3 reads CASSPEGDTQYF. The DNA for the CDR3 is TGTGCCAGCAGCCCTGAGGGAGATACGCAGTATTTT.

Only a few counts were recorded for this clone. The CDR3 sequence: CATSPGQGPTDTQYF. In DNA form, the CDR3 reads TGTGCCACCAGTCCGGGACAGGGCCCCACAGATACGCAGTATTTT. This chain connects TRBV24-1 to TRBJ2-3; 9 bases align to TRBD1. In germline, CDR1 is KGHDR, CDR2 SFDVKD. This CDR3 has 15 amino acids. The J segment lost 2 bases and the V segment lost 6 bases, leaving 5 bases of the junction unmatched.

The chain joins TRBV30 to TRBJ1-2; D is undetermined. The CDR3 covers 15 residues. Trimming shortened V by 2 bases and J by 8 bases, and 21 bases separated the two germline ends. Per the germline V gene, CDR1 is GTSNPN and CDR2 is SVGIG (reference sequence). The CDR3 spells CAWSMAGYPSGGYTF. CDR3 in DNA: TGTGCCTGGAGTATGGCAGGCTATCCGTCGGGGGGCTACACCTTC.

The rearrangement links TRBV5-8 to TRBJ1-1, with D perhaps TRBD1 (5 bases). The length of the CDR3 is 13 residues. The germline V gene encodes CDR1 SGHTS and CDR2 YDEGEE. Deletions cut 7 bases from V and 11 bases from J, with 21 bases between. The CDR3 region has the DNA TGTGCCAGCGCCGTGGTTCCAGGGTCACGGGCTTTCTTT. It specifies CASAVVPGSRAFF.